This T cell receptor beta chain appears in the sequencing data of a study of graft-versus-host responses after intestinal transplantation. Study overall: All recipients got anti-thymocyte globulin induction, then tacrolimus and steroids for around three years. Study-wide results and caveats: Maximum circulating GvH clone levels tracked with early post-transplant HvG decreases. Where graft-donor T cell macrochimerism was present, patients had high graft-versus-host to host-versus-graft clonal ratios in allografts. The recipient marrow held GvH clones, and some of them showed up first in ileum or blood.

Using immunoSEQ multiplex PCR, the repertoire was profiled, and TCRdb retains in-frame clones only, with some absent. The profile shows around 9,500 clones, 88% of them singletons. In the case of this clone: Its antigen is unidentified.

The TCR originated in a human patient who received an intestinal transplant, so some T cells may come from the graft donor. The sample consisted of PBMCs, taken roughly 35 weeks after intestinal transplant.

CDR3 sequence: CSARRRETQYF. The CDR3 DNA follows: TGCAGTGCTAGGAGACGGGAGACCCAGTACTTC. The chain couples TRBV20-1 to TRBJ2-5; D gene uncertain. The V end lost 3 bases, the J end lost 5 bases, and 7 bases lay between the germline ends. The germline V gene encodes CDR1 DFQATT and CDR2 SNEGSKA (reference sequence). The CDR3 contains 11 residues.